The next 10 T cell receptor beta chains were all read from a single sample in a study of OX40 agonist ivuxolimab in advanced cancers. Clones were read by immunoSEQ multiplex PCR, and TCRdb kept only the in-frame ones, dropping some. The sample consists of some 80,000 clones, 84% of them appearing once. Sequences were derived from CD4+ or CD8+ T cells sorted from blood, sampled in a trial of the OX40 agonist ivuxolimab. These TCRs come from an adult with an advanced solid tumor such as melanoma, head and neck, liver or kidney cancer.

V and J are TRBV7-9 and TRBJ1-2; D gene ambiguous. Trimming removed 1 base from V and 4 bases from J, with 10 bases in between. The CDR3 consists of 14 residues. Germline CDR1 SEHNR, CDR2 FQNEAQ (reference sequence). CDR3 amino acids: CASSLDGITYGYTF. CDR3 DNA sequence: TGTGCCAGCAGCTTAGACGGTATAACCTATGGCTACACCTTC.

The chain carries TRBV5-1 and TRBJ2-1; a weak D match, TRBD1 (5 bases). This CDR3 comprises 15 residues. Trimming stripped 5 bases from V and 3 bases from J, with 15 bases between. Germline loops: CDR1 SGHRS, CDR2 YFSETQ. The CDR3 spells CASSHGRAGYNEQFF. CDR3 in DNA: TGCGCCAGCAGTCACGGCAGGGCCGGCTACAATGAGCAGTTCTTC.

The V and J genes are TRBV12-5 and TRBJ1-1, with a possible D match to TRBD1 (5 bases). V lost 6 bases to trimming and J lost 11 bases, with 19 bases between them. The germline V gene has CDR1 LGHNT and CDR2 FRNRAP. The CDR3 runs 13 residues. CDR3 loop: CASGSDIPSRAFF. As DNA, the CDR3 is TGTGCTAGTGGGTCGGACATCCCTTCCCGTGCTTTCTTT.

The chain has TRBV30 and TRBJ2-1, with D possibly TRBD1 on 5 matching bases. The CDR3 extends over 11 amino acids. CDR1 is GTSNPN, CDR2 SVGIG, per germline (reference sequence). The V and J ends lost 5 bases and 4 bases respectively, with 6 bases between them. CDR3 sequence (DNA): TGTGCCTGGGACAGTTACAATGAGCAGTTCTTC. It specifies CAWDSYNEQFF.

The chain carries TRBV6-4 and TRBJ2-2; 8 nucleotides line up with TRBD2. J gave up 5 bases and V 5 bases, and 10 bases lay outside the gene matches. Germline V gene sequence: CDR1 MRHNA, CDR2 SNTAGT. The CDR3 extends over 16 amino acids. The CDR3 DNA follows: TGTGCCAGCAGTAAACCCGGGGGGGGTAAGACCGGGGAGCTGTTTTTT. Protein product: CASSKPGGGKTGELFF.

This chain uses TRBV27 with TRBJ2-1; 8 nucleotides agree with TRBD1. Trimming cost V 10 bases and J 4 bases; bases outside gene matches: 12. In germline, CDR1 is MNHEY, CDR2 SMNVEV (reference sequence). CDR3 length equals 15 residues. CDR3 sequence reads: CATRQDREGYNEQFF. The CDR3 DNA follows: TGTGCCACCCGTCAGGACAGGGAAGGGTACAATGAGCAGTTCTTC.

This chain links TRBV28 with TRBJ2-1, with TRBD1 identical over 11 bases. V was pared by 3 bases and J by 7 bases, with 8 bases of the junction left unmatched. CDR3 length equals 16 residues. Per the germline V gene, CDR1 is MDHEN and CDR2 is SYDVKM. The CDR3 is CASSFAGTGGGNEQFF. DNA for the CDR3: TGTGCCAGCAGTTTTGCCGGGACAGGGGGGGGGAATGAGCAGTTCTTC.

A single count supports this clone. J is TRBJ2-5 and V is TRBV19, with D uncertain. The CDR3 is 12 residues long. Per the germline V gene, CDR1 is LNHDA and CDR2 is SQIVND (reference sequence). Trimming shortened V by 1 base and J by 4 bases, and 4 bases separated the two germline ends. The CDR3 nucleotides read TGTGCCAGTAGTATAGCAGGAGAGACCCAGTACTTC. It is translated as CASSIAGETQYF.

V and J are TRBV2 and TRBJ2-2; D not resolved. Germline-derived CDR1 and CDR2 are SNHLY and FYNNEI. The germline V and J ends were trimmed by 6 bases and 6 bases, with 5 bases remaining between them. This CDR3 is 11 amino acids long. CDR3 nucleotides: TGTGCCAGCAGGGGCGCCGGGGAGCTGTTTTTT. It yields the protein CASRGAGELFF.

The rearrangement uses TRBV19 and TRBJ2-2; 7 bases are a match to TRBD1. Looked up from germline, CDR1 is LNHDA and CDR2 is SQIVND (reference sequence). The CDR3 totals 17 residues. J gave up 1 base and V 3 bases, and 8 bases lay outside the gene matches. The CDR3 here is CASSIGQGDVNTGELFF. The CDR3, as DNA: TGTGCCAGTAGTATTGGGCAGGGGGATGTGAACACCGGGGAGCTGTTTTTT.